This T cell receptor beta chain was obtained from a study of blood T cell repertoires in COVID-19 (dated by TCRdb to 2020 to 2022). Concerning the study at large: The collaborator samples originated in the United States, Italy and Spain and spanned the acute and convalescent phases of COVID-19. The repertoires were made available in a free public database intended to serve as a resource for research on the immune response to SARS-CoV-2. A de-identified subject ID, COVID-19 status, age in years and sex were almost always included in the sample metadata. Samples came from the ongoing ImmuneRACE study (first 160 participants) plus 1,254 subjects from 6 global collaborators. The prospective study material was composed of cDNA or gDNA derived from T cells, B-cell-depleted T cells, or PBMCs. Deeply sampled blood TCRbeta repertoires from subjects exposed to, actively infected with, or recovered from COVID-19 were included in the dataset. HLA class I and class II types, where available, came from metadata supplied by the sample provider rather than from assay-based typing.

Of note for this clone: Its cognate antigen has yet to be identified. Nothing much larger sits one base from this clone, and base qualities are not available.

Whole blood was collected in K2EDTA tubes by collaborating institutions according to the institutions' own protocols. Collaborator samples were shipped for TCRbeta analysis as frozen whole blood, isolated PBMCs, or DNA extracted from either sample type. The immunoSEQ Assay, a bias-controlled multiplex PCR, was used to amplify TCRbeta CDR3 regions from genomic DNA. In the original analysis: Within the assay, amplification of reference gene primers was used to estimate how many nucleated cells each sample contained. To quantify the absolute abundance of each unique TCRbeta CDR3 rearrangement, sequence reads were collapsed and filtered. Productive Simpson clonality was computed per sample as the square root of Simpson's diversity index over productive rearrangements. TCRdb obtained this table from immuneACCESS and retained in-frame rearrangements with V and J assigned. These tables miss some clones; where compared with another copy, unresolved V genes account for less than half of the shortfall, and the remainder is unexplained. V, J and clone size are those of that table, while D and trimming were read from the DNA. For this sample the table gives about 290,000 clones, of which roughly 91% were detected only once. Clones ranked in the top ten supply about 5% of the sample.

Here is what the overall study found, with its caveats: The quantity of clinical and demographic metadata differed by source and by participant and was supplied without curation.

This TCR came from a man between 35 and 55 years old with acute or convalescent COVID-19. Sequenced: peripheral blood.

This receptor has the CDR3 CATSRDSRVSGANVLTF. The DNA is as follows: TGTGCCACCAGCAGAGATAGCAGGGTATCTGGGGCCAACGTCCTGACTTTC. This chain joins TRBV15 to TRBJ2-6, with TRBD1 as a weak D call on 5 bases. Including cysteine and phenylalanine, the CDR3 has 17 amino acids. This entry keeps only the CDR3 DNA: 51 bases, framed from base 1. Between the V and J ends, shortened by 0 bases and 1 base respectively, the junction contains 10 bases. CDR1 is given as LNHNV and CDR2 as YYDKDF, both from the germline V gene (reference sequence).